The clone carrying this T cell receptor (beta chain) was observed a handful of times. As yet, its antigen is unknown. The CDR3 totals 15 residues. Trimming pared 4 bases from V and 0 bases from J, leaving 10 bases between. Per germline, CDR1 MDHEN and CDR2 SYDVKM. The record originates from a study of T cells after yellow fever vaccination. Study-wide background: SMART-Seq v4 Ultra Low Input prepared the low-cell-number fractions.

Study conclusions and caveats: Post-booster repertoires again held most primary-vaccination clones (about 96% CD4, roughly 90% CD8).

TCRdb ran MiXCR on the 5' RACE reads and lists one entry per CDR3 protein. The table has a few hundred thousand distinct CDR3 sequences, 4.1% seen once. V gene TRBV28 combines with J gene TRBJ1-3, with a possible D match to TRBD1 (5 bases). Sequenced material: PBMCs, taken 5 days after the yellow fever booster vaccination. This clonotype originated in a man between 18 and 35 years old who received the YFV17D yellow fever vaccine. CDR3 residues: CASSSGTSSGNTIYF. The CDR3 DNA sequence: TGTGCCAGCAGTTCAGGGACTAGCTCTGGAAACACCATATATTTT. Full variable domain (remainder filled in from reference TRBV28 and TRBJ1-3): DVKVTQSSRYLVKRTGEKVFLECVQDMDHENMFWYRQDPGLGLRLIYFSYDVKMKEKGDIPEGYSVSREKKERFSLILESASTNQTSMYLCASSSGTSSGNTIYFGEGSWLTVV.